The rows below give T cell receptor beta chains drawn from one sample of a study of Graves' ophthalmopathy and Graves' hyperthyroidism. TCRdb analysed the multiplex PCR reads with MiXCR anew, one entry per CDR3 protein. This sample has around 600,000 distinct CDR3 sequences, with approximately 39% found just once. Material for sequencing was peripheral blood. The receptor source for this set is an adult man with Graves' ophthalmopathy. The CDR3 runs from the conserved cysteine through the conserved F or W. D genes are given only for firm matches. Clone size is shown for a subset of rows, as once, few, many or a class of expanded clone.

NA	TRBJ2-6	TRBV29-1	12	TRBD1	TGCAGCGTGGGACAGGGGCTCGGCACTGAAGCTTTC	CSVGQGLGTEAF
NA	TRBJ2-2	TRBV7-9	18	TRBD2	TGTGCCAGCAGCCAAGAGCGGAGTCCTAGCGGGGTGACCGGGGAGCTGTTTTTT	CASSQERSPSGVTGELFF
many	TRBJ1-1	TRBV7-9	14	NA	TGTGCCAGCAGCTTACAGGGTGGGGGCACTGAAGCTTTCTTT	CASSLQGGGTEAFF
many	TRBJ1-2	TRBV5-1	15	NA	TGCGCCAGCAGCTTGGCTCCGGGGGTCGGCTATGGCTACACCTTC	CASSLAPGVGYGYTF
many	TRBJ1-6	TRBV24-1	15	TRBD1	TGTGCCACCAGTGATTTGGACAGGGGAGGCTCACCCCTCCACTTT	CATSDLDRGGSPLHF
many	TRBJ2-7	TRBV10-3	13	NA	TGTGCCATCAGCCCCCAGGACAGCTACGAGCAGTACTTC	CAISPQDSYEQYF
NA	TRBJ1-5	TRBV2	14	NA	TGTGCCAGCAGTGCCGGGGGCTACAATCAGCCCCAGCATTTT	CASSAGGYNQPQHF
NA	TRBJ2-5	TRBV5-1	17	NA	TGCGCCAGCAGCTTGGCGGGGGACAGGACCACCGGGAGGACCCAGGACTTC	CASSLAGDRTTGRTQDF
NA	TRBJ2-5	TRBV25-1	15	TRBD2	TGTGCTAGTGGTTACGGCGGGAGTCGACAAGAGACCCAGTACTTC	CASGYGGSRQETQYF
NA	TRBJ1-2	TRBV29-1	13	NA	TGCAGCGACCCGGGACAAGGGCTCTATGGCTACACCTTC	CSDPGQGLYGYTF
NA	TRBJ2-7	TRBV25-1	11	TRBD1	TGTGCCAGCTCAGCGGACAGGGAGCAGTACTTC	CASSADREQYF
NA	TRBJ2-5	TRBV7-2	16	NA	TGTGCCAGCAGCGTTGATGGGGCAGGGGGGTTGGGGGCCCAGTACTTC	CASSVDGAGGLGAQYF
once	TRBJ1-1	TRBV20-1	11	TRBD1	TGCAGTGCTAGAGGGGACAGGGGAGCTTTCTTT	CSARGDRGAFF
NA	TRBJ1-3	TRBV7-2	15	NA	TGTGCCAGCAGTTACTGGGGGCGCGACGGAAACACCATATATTTT	CASSYWGRDGNTIYF
NA	TRBJ2-7	TRBV9	14	NA	TGTGCCAGCAGCGTATCCGACGACACCGGGGAGCTGTACTTC	CASSVSDDTGELYF
NA	TRBJ2-5	TRBV4-1	16	NA	TGCGCCAGCAGCCAAGAAACGACAGGACTACAAGAGACCCAGTACTTC	CASSQETTGLQETQYF
NA	TRBJ2-7	TRBV5-1	13	NA	TGTGCCAGCAGCCCAGGGTTGGGTCACGAGCAGTACTTC	CASSPGLGHEQYF
NA	TRBJ1-1	TRBV25-1	11	TRBD1	TGTGCCAGCAGTGGGACAGGCGAAGCTTTCTTT	CASSGTGEAFF
NA	TRBJ2-5	TRBV24-1	13	TRBD2	TGTGCCACCAGTGACCGTCATAGCGGGAGTCGGTACTTC	CATSDRHSGSRYF
few	TRBJ2-7	TRBV11-2	16	TRBD2	TGCGCCAGCAGTTCTGGACTAGCGGGAGGCGCTTACGAGCAGTACTTC	CASSSGLAGGAYEQYF
NA	TRBJ1-1	TRBV10-3	14	TRBD1	TGTGCCATCAGTGAGGGGACAGGGCATACTGAAGCTTTCTTT	CAISEGTGHTEAFF
many	TRBJ2-7	TRBV5-5	15	TRBD1	TGTGCCAGCAGCTTGAGGGACAGGGGCTTGCGGGAGCAGTACTTC	CASSLRDRGLREQYF
NA	TRBJ2-5	TRBV10-3	13	NA	TGTGCCATCACCGAGGGGCCCTACAATGAGCAGTACTTC	CAITEGPYNEQYF
NA	TRBJ1-2	TRBV29-1	16	NA	TGCAGCGTTCAAACGGAGGGATTGGGAACTAACTATGGCTACACCTTC	CSVQTEGLGTNYGYTF
many	TRBJ2-5	TRBV6-5	13	TRBD2	TGTGCCAGCACCGGGACTAACCAAGAGACCCAGTACTTC	CASTGTNQETQYF
many	TRBJ1-1	TRBV19	11	NA	TGTGCCAGTAGTATTAAAGGCGGCGCTTTCTTT	CASSIKGGAFF
NA	TRBJ1-2	TRBV10-3	13	TRBD1	TGTGCCATCAGTGTTCAGGGGGCGCGTGGCTACACCTTC	CAISVQGARGYTF
many	TRBJ2-6	TRBV7-3	19	TRBD1	TGTGCCAGCAGCAGAGGCGGACAGGGGGTTTTCTCTGGGGCCAACGTCCTGACTTTC	CASSRGGQGVFSGANVLTF
NA	TRBJ1-1	TRBV10-3	12	NA	TGTGCCATCAGTATTACTACAGGAGAAGCTTTCTTT	CAISITTGEAFF
many	TRBJ1-5	TRBV7-9	14	NA	TGTGCCAGCAGCTTGGACGGTAGCAATCAGCCCCAGCATTTT	CASSLDGSNQPQHF
NA	TRBJ1-2	TRBV7-2	13	TRBD1	TGTGCCTGGAGCCTAGGGACAGGTTGGCCCTACACCTTC	CAWSLGTGWPYTF